Many counts were recorded for the clone carrying this TCR beta chain. Its antigen is as yet unknown. TCRdb recomputed calls from the PCR reads with MiXCR, one row per CDR3 protein. The data contain some 40,000 distinct CDR3 sequences, roughly 20% of them seen just once; the ten biggest clones take up less than 9%. Naive CD8 T cells were FACS-sorted by CD8+CD4-CCR7+CD45RA+ markers. The CDR3 spans 14 residues. Trimming removed 2 bases from V and 3 bases from J; junction bases left unmatched: 4. Per the germline V gene, CDR1 is SGHDT and CDR2 is YYEEEE. This specimen comes from a study of molecular identifiers for immune sequencing clone quantification. Study summary: For replicates, RNA isolated from roughly 20,000 or 100,000 naive CD8 cells was divided into five portions, of which four were sequenced.

The study, taken as a whole, reports: A shared barcode on identical TCR molecules could lead to underestimated sizes for highly expanded clones. Over 97% of effector molecules, yet under 1% of naive-cell molecules, were held by clones above 20 RNA copies.

The source of this sequence is a human donor in good health. Some libraries in this study had Jurkat cell RNA spiked in. The specimen sequenced was naive CD8+ T cells from blood, with Jurkat cell RNA spiked in. Subset denoted: FACS-sorted CD8+CD4-CCR7+CD45RA+ naive T cells. The chain recombines TRBV5-6 with TRBJ1-1; 7 nucleotides match TRBD1. Written as DNA, the CDR3 is TGTGCCAGCAGCTTCGGCAGGGGGGACACTGAAGCTTTCTTT. Its translation: CASSFGRGDTEAFF. The full variable domain, its missing parts supplied by reference TRBV5-6 and TRBJ1-1, is DAGVTQSPTHLIKTRGQQVTLRCSPKSGHDTVSWYQQALGQGPQFIFQYYEEEERQRGNFPDRFSGHQFPNYSSELNVNALLLGDSALYLCASSFGRGDTEAFFGQGTRLTVV.